This TCR beta chain comes out of a study of response to subunit inactivated influenza vaccine (dated by TCRdb to 2017 to 2018). At the level of the whole study: Deep quantitative profiling of the T cell receptor repertoire was used in the study to follow responses to a trivalent subunit inactivated influenza vaccine. What the authors observed across the whole study: The authors suggested that each seasonal influenza vaccination may recruit only a limited number of new T cells.

The receptor library was made with RT-PCR. Instrument on record: Illumina HiSeq 2500. The public reads were quality trimmed at Q25 with fastp and then assembled into clones with MiXCR by TCRdb, keeping productive beta chains. Rows merge per CDR3 protein into single entries with the most common DNA and genes. Here the sample has about 540,000 distinct CDR3 sequences; 20% to 25% occur a single time. The top ten clones comprise about 3% of the sample. On this clonotype itself: There is no known antigen for this receptor. No base quality values were provided; no much bigger clone lies one nucleotide off.

Separately, the same data were catalogued under a study of T cells expressing NK-cell markers. Looking at the second paper: The TCR beta cDNA libraries were made using 5'RACE template switching, a step that added both a universal primer site and unique molecular identifiers. TCR beta-chain repertoires were profiled in sorted CD3+CD56+NKG2C+, CD3+CD56+NKG2C- and CD3+CD56-NKG2C+ T-cell subsets from several donors. Among the eight sequenced donors, seven were HCMV-seropositive and one was HCMV-seronegative. In several experiments an anti-gammadeltaTCR antibody was added to restrict sorting to alphabetaTCR-expressing T cells. In a handful of donors, the dominant CD3+CD56+NKG2C+ clonotypes were among the top 10 CD8+ clonotypes and accounted for roughly 1.0-7.5% of CD8+ T cells. Those dominant clonotypes were again the most abundant among CD3+CD56-NKG2C+ cells in four donors, at roughly 25-60.1%. Whether the expanded NKG2C-expressing T cell clones were specific for HCMV antigens remained unclear. Randomly selected healthy volunteers, three men and five women, were used as the eight sequenced donors. A commercial ELISA kit detecting HCMV-specific IgG in serum was used to determine HCMV serostatus. Ficoll density gradient centrifugation was used to isolate peripheral blood mononuclear cells from blood. Magnetic immunoseparation with Miltenyi isolation kits was used to isolate CD4+ and CD8+ T cells from PBMC. cDNA synthesis was primed from the TCR beta constant segment, followed by two successive PCR amplification steps. The libraries were sequenced on Illumina HiSeq 2000/2500, MiSeq or NextSeq, producing 2 x 150 bp reads. Reads were demultiplexed and grouped by UMI with MIGEC, and clonotypes were assembled and quantified with MiTCR. To exclude erroneous sequences, only TCR cDNA sequences supported by at least two reads were retained. The tcR package was used for downstream repertoire analysis, and clonotypes were matched across fractions by CDR3 nucleotide sequence plus V segment. VDJmatch was used to annotate antigen specificity against VDJdb, with one amino acid substitution allowed in CDR3.

This sequence was found in a man aged 50-60 years who received an inactivated influenza vaccine. Donor details come from another sample of the same person, matched by shared clones. Sample: CD4+ T cells sorted from PBMCs, taken 11 to 12 days after vaccination.

The sequence in DNA is TGTGCCAGCAGCGGAGGCGGGAGGTCAGATACGCAGTATTTT. This gives the protein CASSGGGRSDTQYF. The chain links TRBV9 with TRBJ2-3, with 8 bases aligning to TRBD2. Relative to germline, V is missing 3 bases and J is missing 4 bases, with 4 bases of the junction outside any gene match. According to the germline V gene, CDR1 reads SGDLS and CDR2 reads YYNGEE. The CDR3 numbers 14 residues from cysteine through phenylalanine. Just the 42-base CDR3 DNA is kept, in frame starting at base 1.